This T cell receptor beta chain was captured by sequencing in a study of siplizumab effects on memory and regulatory T cells (dated by TCRdb to between 2019 and 2020). Regarding the study in general: The effect of the anti-CD2 antibody siplizumab on alloreactive T-cell subsets was examined in allogeneic mixed lymphocyte reactions constructed from human PBMCs.

The library was generated by the immunoSEQ multiplex PCR assay. Each sample had some 9.7 x 10^4 TCR templates assayed by the deep sequencing platform. Genomic DNA extracted from sorted T cells was used for TCRbeta CDR3 sequencing. The authors' analysis ran thus. The R programming language was used for clonal analysis of the TCRbeta CDR3 data. Unstimulated samples were compared with post-reaction CFSE-low samples to define alloreactive CD4+ and CD8+ clones. Regulatory or non-regulatory origin of alloreactive CD4+ clones was assigned by matching sequences to the sorted unstimulated Treg and non-Treg repertoires. TCRdb mirrors the immuneACCESS table, restricted to in-frame sequences. Some clones are absent from its copies; in checked studies, under half trace to an unresolved V gene, and the reason for the others is unknown. Clone size and the V and J calls come from that table; the DNA yielded D and trimming. Counted in this sample were just under 85,000 clones; roughly 89% of them appeared once. 1.5% to 1.7% of the sample is in the top ten clones.

Sorted unstimulated T cells, along with proliferating T cells recovered from mixed lymphocyte reactions, underwent TCRbeta CDR3 sequencing. Fresh whole blood from about ten HLA-typed healthy donors served as the source for isolating PBMCs. To map where alloreactive clones came from, CD4+ regulatory T cells in the unstimulated state were FACS-sorted. Summary of the overall study and its limitations: About 80-96% of proliferating CD4+ or CD8+ clones could not be given a naive or memory phenotype. Among mappable alloreactive CD4+ clones, an average Treg-derived fraction of roughly 70% was observed with siplizumab, compared with 25% to 30% in control reactions. Siplizumab significantly reduced the cumulative frequency of alloreactive sequences traceable to unstimulated CD4+ memory T cells. Compared with memory T cells, unstimulated naive T cells appeared more diverse, and naive cells seemed to make a substantial contribution to the alloresponse. No functional confirmation was obtained for the suppressive function of proliferating Tregs from siplizumab cultures. Sequences below about 10^-5 frequency were poorly captured, so only a minor fraction of alloreactive clones could be mapped to unstimulated subsets.

The CDR3 measures 15 amino acids from cysteine to phenylalanine. Only CDR3 DNA is held: 45 bases, read in frame from base 1. Relative to germline, V is missing 10 bases and J is missing 0 bases, with 8 bases of the junction outside any gene match. CDR1 MNHEY and CDR2 SVGAGI are derived from the germline V gene. Notes on this clone: Its antigen is unknown. Nothing much larger sits one base from this clone, and base qualities are not available.

The rearranged segments are TRBV6-5 and TRBJ1-4, and TRBD1 aligns with 7 junction nucleotides. The source is a human donor in good health. Sequenced sample: Tregs sorted from blood. The DNA sequence is as follows: TGTGCCACCAAGGGGGCGAGAACAACTAATGAAAAACTGTTTTTT. Its translation reads: CATKGARTTNEKLFF.